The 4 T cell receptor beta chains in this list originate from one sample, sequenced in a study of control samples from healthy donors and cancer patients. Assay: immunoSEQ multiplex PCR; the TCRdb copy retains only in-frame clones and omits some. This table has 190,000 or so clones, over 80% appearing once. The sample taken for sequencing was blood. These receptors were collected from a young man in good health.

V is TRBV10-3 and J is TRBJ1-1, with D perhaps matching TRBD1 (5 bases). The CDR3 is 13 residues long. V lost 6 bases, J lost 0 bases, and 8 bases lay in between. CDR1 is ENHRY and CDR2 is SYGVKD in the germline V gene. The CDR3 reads CAIRVTVNTEAFF. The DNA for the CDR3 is TGTGCCATCAGAGTGACAGTGAACACTGAAGCTTTCTTT.

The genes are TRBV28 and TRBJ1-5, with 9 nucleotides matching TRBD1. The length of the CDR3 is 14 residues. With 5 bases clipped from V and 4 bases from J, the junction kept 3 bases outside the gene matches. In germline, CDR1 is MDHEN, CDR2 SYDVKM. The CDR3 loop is CASSPGQGNQPQHF. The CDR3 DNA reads TGTGCCAGCAGTCCCGGACAGGGGAATCAGCCCCAGCATTTT.

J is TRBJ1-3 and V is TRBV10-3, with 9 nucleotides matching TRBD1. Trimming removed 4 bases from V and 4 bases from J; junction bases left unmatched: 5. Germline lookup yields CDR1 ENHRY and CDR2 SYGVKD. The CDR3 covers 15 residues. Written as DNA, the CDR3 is TGTGCCATCAGTGGGGGACAGGGAAACGGAAACACCATATATTTT. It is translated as CAISGGQGNGNTIYF.

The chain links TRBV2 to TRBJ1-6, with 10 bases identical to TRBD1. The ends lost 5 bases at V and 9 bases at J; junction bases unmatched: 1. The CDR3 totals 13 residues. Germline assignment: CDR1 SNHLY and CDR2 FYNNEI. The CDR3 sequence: CASSRDRGSPLHF. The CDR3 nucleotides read TGTGCCAGCAGTCGGGACAGGGGTTCACCCCTCCACTTT.